The 11 T cell receptor beta chains listed next were all sequenced from one sample in a study of tumor and adjacent non-tumor tissue in lung cancer. The template was RNA from unsorted bulk tissue. More than 3 cm separated this lung sample from the edge of the tumor. TCRbeta libraries were built with three rounds of nested PCR, modified from ARM-PCR. TCRdb re-called the multiplex PCR reads through MiXCR, storing one row per CDR3 protein. Here the sample spans fewer than 100,000 distinct CDR3 sequences, around 82% being singletons. Sequenced sample: distant non-tumor lung tissue. The receptors originated from a woman aged 45-65 years with non-small cell lung cancer.

This chain joins TRBV12-3 or TRBV12-4 and TRBJ2-3; no clear D. CDR3 length equals 12 residues. CDR3 amino acids: CTGGSSTDTQYF. The CDR3, as DNA: TGTACCGGCGGATCTAGCACAGATACGCAGTATTTT.

This rearrangement joins TRBV5-5 to TRBJ2-7, with D perhaps matching TRBD1 (6 bases). There are 14 residues in the CDR3. Germline loops: CDR1 SGHKS, CDR2 YYEKEE (reference sequence). The V gene lost 8 bases and the J gene lost 0 bases, with 15 bases spanning the gap. The CDR3 coding sequence is TGTGCCAGTAGATGGACAGCTTACTCCTACGAGCAGTACTTC. Translated, it gives CASRWTAYSYEQYF.

Concerning this clonotype itself: One end of the junction varies from germline; a read error may be responsible. The V call is TRBV5-6, the J call TRBJ2-3; a weak D match, TRBD2 (7 bases). The CDR3 sequence is 15 residues long. CDR1 is SGHDT and CDR2 is YYEEEE in the germline V gene. This CDR3 is CASSFRGGATDTHYF. In DNA form, the CDR3 reads TGTGCCAGTAGCTTTAGGGGGGGGGCGACAGATACGCATTATTTT.

This clonotype was picked up a small number of times. The chain links TRBV2 to TRBJ1-1; D possibly corresponds to TRBD1 (5 bases). The germline CDR1 and CDR2 sequences are SNHLY and FYNNEI. The CDR3 has 14 amino acids. The ends were cut back, 3 bases at V and 3 bases at J, with 11 bases in the middle. The CDR3 bases are TGTGCCAGCAGTGATCCAGGGCTTTACACTGAAGCTTTCTTT. Amino acid sequence: CASSDPGLYTEAFF.

As for this clonotype: This may be a read error: a much more frequent sequence differs by one nucleotide. The chain recombines TRBV27 with TRBJ2-1, with D tentatively TRBD1 (5 bases). V shed 9 bases and J shed 6 bases, with 18 bases lying between them. The CDR3 length is 14 residues. The germline CDR1 and CDR2 sequences are MNHEY and SMNVEV (reference sequence). The CDR3 region has the DNA TGTGCCAGTCGTTGGGGCGGCGACTTCAATGAGCAGTTCTTC. Protein: CASRWGGDFNEQFF.

On this clonotype: At one end the junction does not follow the germline gene, possibly because of a read error. This chain connects TRBV29-1 to TRBJ2-7, with D perhaps matching TRBD1 or TRBD2 (5 bases each). The CDR3 runs to 12 residues. Per the germline V gene, CDR1 is SQVTM and CDR2 is ANQGSEA. The CDR3 loop is CSVVAQVRGQYF. CDR3 nucleotides: TGCAGCGTTGTCGCACAGGTGCGCGGGCAGTATTTC.

As to this clonotype: Mismatch with germline at one junction end may stem from a read error. The gene calls are TRBV11-2 and TRBJ2-1; D remains unclear. The CDR3 length is 15 residues. Germline CDR1 is SGHAT and CDR2 is FQNNGV. CDR3 bases: TGTGCCAGGAGCTCAGATTACGACGGTTGGCATGAGCAGTTCTTC. Encoded protein: CARSSDYDGWHEQFF.

V gene TRBV11-2 combines with J gene TRBJ2-7; 8 bases line up with TRBD1. The CDR3 totals 15 residues. Unmatched junction bases numbered 14, after V lost 9 bases and J lost 4 bases. In germline, CDR1 is SGHAT, CDR2 FQNNGV. The CDR3 protein is CARSTWTGCTYEQYF. Written as DNA, the CDR3 is TGTGCCAGGAGCACCTGGACAGGGTGCACTTACGAGCAGTACTTC.

Of note for this clonotype: Germline and junction disagree at one end, which may indicate a read error. The chain is built from TRBV6-6 and TRBJ1-4; D gene uncertain. Germline CDR1 MNHNY, CDR2 SVGAGI (reference sequence). This CDR3 spans 11 amino acids. The CDR3 nucleotides are TGTGCCAGTAGTTCGGAAGCAAAACTCTCTTTT. Protein: CASSSEAKLSF.

Comment on this clonotype: No conserved phenylalanine or tryptophan ends this CDR3, so it is likely a read error. No DNA is shown, since the ends of the CDR3 on it are uncertain; the CDR3 is the one TCRdb lists. The chain employs TRBV10-2 and TRBJ2-1; TRBD1 is the table's D call, not checked against the DNA. The germline gives CDR1 WSHSY, CDR2 SAAADI. The CDR3 has 13 residues if both end residues are counted. This CDR3 is CACSASTGTEQFI.

V is TRBV19 and J is TRBJ1-1; TRBD1 agrees at 8 bases. Trimming removed 11 bases from V and 10 bases from J; junction bases left unmatched: 30. Germline CDR1 reads LNHDA; CDR2 reads SQIVND (reference sequence). The CDR3 has 18 amino acids. The CDR3 DNA sequence: TGTGCCGAAACTCCGCCTAATGACAGGGGCCTCTGGGTGGTTGGAGCTTTCTTT. This codes for CAETPPNDRGLWVVGAFF.